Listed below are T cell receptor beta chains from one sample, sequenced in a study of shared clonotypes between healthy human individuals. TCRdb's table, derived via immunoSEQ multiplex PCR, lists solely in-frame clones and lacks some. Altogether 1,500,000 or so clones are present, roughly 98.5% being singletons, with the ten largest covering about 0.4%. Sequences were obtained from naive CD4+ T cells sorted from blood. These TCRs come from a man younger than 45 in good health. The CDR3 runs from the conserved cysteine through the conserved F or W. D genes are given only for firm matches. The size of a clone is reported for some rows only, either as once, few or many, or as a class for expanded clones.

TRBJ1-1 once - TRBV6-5 CASSYSTAHTEAFF TGTGCCAGCAGTTACTCGACAGCTCACACTGAAGCTTTCTTT
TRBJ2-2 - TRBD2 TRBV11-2 CASSFRGLAGTTGELFF TGTGCCAGCAGCTTCCGAGGACTAGCGGGAACCACCGGGGAGCTGTTTTTT
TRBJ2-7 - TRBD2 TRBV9 CASSVLAGPYEQYF TGTGCCAGCAGCGTCCTAGCGGGCCCCTACGAGCAGTACTTC
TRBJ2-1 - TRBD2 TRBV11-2 CASSPPGLANHEQFF TGTGCCAGCAGCCCGCCGGGACTAGCTAACCATGAGCAGTTCTTC
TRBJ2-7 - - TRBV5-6 CASSLIYEQYF TGTGCCAGCAGCCTAATCTACGAGCAGTACTTC
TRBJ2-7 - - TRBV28 CASSLRQGLRSYEQYF TGTGCCAGCAGTTTAAGGCAGGGTTTAAGGTCCTACGAGCAGTACTTC
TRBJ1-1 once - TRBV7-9 CASSLVDLREEAFF TGTGCCAGCAGCTTAGTCGATCTCAGGGAGGAAGCTTTCTTT
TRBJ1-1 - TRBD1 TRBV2 CASSGDRATEAFF TGTGCCAGCTCGGGGGACAGGGCCACTGAAGCTTTCTTT
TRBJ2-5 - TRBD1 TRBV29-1 CSVEGQAQETQYF TGCAGCGTTGAGGGACAGGCGCAAGAGACCCAGTACTTC
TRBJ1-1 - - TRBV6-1 CASSVDRTPSLLNTEAFF TGTGCCAGCAGTGTTGACAGGACACCCTCTCTGCTGAACACTGAAGCTTTCTTT
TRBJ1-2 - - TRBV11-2 CASSLLSGRDGGYTF TGTGCCAGCAGCTTACTAAGCGGGAGGGACGGTGGCTACACCTTC
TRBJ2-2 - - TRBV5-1 CASSLVPGFGGELFF TGCGCCAGCAGCTTGGTGCCGGGATTCGGCGGGGAGCTGTTTTTT
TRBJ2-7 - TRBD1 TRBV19 CASGTGGIREQYF TGTGCCAGTGGGACAGGGGGCATAAGGGAGCAGTACTTC
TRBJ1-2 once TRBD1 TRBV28 CASSQTEGARGYTF TGTGCCAGCAGTCAAACAGAGGGGGCTCGTGGCTACACCTTC
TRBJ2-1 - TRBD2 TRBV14 CASSQLAGVGNEQFF TGTGCCAGCAGCCAACTAGCGGGAGTAGGTAATGAGCAGTTCTTC
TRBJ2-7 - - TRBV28 CASSLPGASYEQYF TGTGCCAGCAGCCTCCCTGGGGCGAGTTACGAGCAGTACTTC
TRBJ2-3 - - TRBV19 CASGVTDTQYF TGTGCCAGCGGGGTTACAGATACGCAGTATTTT
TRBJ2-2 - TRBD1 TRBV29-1 CSAWLGTGGTGELFF TGCAGCGCCTGGCTGGGGACAGGGGGCACCGGGGAGCTGTTTTTT
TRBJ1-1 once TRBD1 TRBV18 CASSRDRGADTEAFF TGTGCCAGCTCACGGGACAGGGGGGCGGACACTGAAGCTTTCTTT
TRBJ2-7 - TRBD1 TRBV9 CASSDGQGATYEQYF TGTGCCAGCAGCGATGGACAGGGGGCCACCTACGAGCAGTACTTC
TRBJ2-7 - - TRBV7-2 CASSPRSGSSYEQYF TGTGCCAGCAGCCCGAGATCAGGGAGCTCCTACGAGCAGTACTTC
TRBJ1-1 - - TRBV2 CASSMQGTEAFF TGTGCCAGCAGCATGCAAGGGACTGAAGCTTTCTTT
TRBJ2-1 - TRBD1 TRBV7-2 CASSSGTGDLNEQFF TGTGCCAGCAGTTCAGGGACAGGGGATCTTAATGAGCAGTTCTTC
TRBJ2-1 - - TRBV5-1 CASSPKPGLNNEQFF TGCGCCAGCAGCCCCAAACCTGGACTTAACAATGAGCAGTTCTTC
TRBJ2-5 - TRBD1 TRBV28 CASSLPGQGLETQYF TGTGCCAGCAGTCTGCCGGGACAGGGGTTAGAGACCCAGTACTTC
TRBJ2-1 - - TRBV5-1 CASSGPFLSYNEQFF TGCGCCAGCAGCGGACCATTCCTCTCCTACAATGAGCAGTTCTTC
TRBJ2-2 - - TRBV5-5 CASTPGYTGELFF TGTGCCAGCACCCCCGGCTACACCGGGGAGCTGTTTTTT
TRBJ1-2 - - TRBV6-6 CASSPDSFYGYTF TGTGCCAGCAGCCCCGACAGCTTCTATGGCTACACCTTC
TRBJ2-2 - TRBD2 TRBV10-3 CAITGTSPNTGELFF TGTGCCATCACTGGGACTAGCCCTAACACCGGGGAGCTGTTTTTT
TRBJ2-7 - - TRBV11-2 CASSLLSLRGMTRYEQYF TGTGCCAGCAGCTTATTAAGCCTTCGCGGGATGACCCGCTACGAGCAGTACTTC
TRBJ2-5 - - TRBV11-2 CASSLAIRSEGTQYF TGTGCCAGCAGCTTAGCAATCAGGTCGGAGGGGACCCAGTACTTC
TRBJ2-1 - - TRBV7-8 CASSNMDVHAGEQFF TGTGCCAGCAGCAACATGGACGTTCACGCCGGGGAGCAGTTCTTC
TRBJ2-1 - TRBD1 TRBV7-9 CASSLGRGLAAYNEQFF TGTGCCAGCAGCTTAGGAAGGGGGCTGGCCGCATACAATGAGCAGTTCTTC
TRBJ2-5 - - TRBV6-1 CASSDGFQETQYF TGTGCCAGCAGTGATGGCTTCCAAGAGACCCAGTACTTC
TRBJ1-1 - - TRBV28 CASSLSGPHEAFF TGTGCCAGCAGTTTGTCGGGGCCCCACGAAGCTTTCTTT
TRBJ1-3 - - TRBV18 CASSPPSGFSGNTIYF TGTGCCAGCTCACCACCGTCGGGGTTCTCTGGAAACACCATATATTTT
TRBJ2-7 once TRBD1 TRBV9 CASSEGQGEYEQYF TGTGCCAGCAGCGAGGGACAGGGGGAATACGAGCAGTACTTC
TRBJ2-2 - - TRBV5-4 CASSSDGNSRELFF TGTGCCAGCAGCTCGGACGGTAACTCCCGGGAGCTGTTTTTT
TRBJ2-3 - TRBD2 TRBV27 CASSLSTSGRSSTDTQYF TGTGCCAGCAGTTTGAGTACTAGCGGGAGGTCTAGCACAGATACGCAGTATTTT
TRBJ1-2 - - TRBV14 CASSQDRTRITSGYTF TGTGCCAGCAGCCAAGATCGCACCCGAATAACATCTGGCTACACCTTC
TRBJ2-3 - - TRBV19 CASSLVGSADTQYF TGTGCCAGTAGTCTCGTGGGTAGCGCAGATACGCAGTATTTT
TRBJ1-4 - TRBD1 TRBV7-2 CASSLWTGRGEKLFF TGTGCCAGCAGCTTGTGGACAGGCCGTGGGGAAAAACTGTTTTTT
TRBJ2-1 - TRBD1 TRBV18 CASSPLYPGQGAIPSYNEQFF TGTGCCAGCTCACCACTATACCCCGGACAGGGGGCTATCCCATCCTACAATGAGCAGTTCTTC
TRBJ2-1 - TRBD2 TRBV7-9 CASSPLAGVTLSSYNEQFF TGTGCCAGCAGTCCTCTAGCGGGAGTGACCCTGAGCTCCTACAATGAGCAGTTCTTC
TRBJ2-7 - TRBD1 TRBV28 CASSSTGLGLGEQYF TGTGCCAGCAGTTCGACAGGGTTGGGCCTCGGGGAGCAGTACTTC
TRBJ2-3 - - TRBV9 CASSVAAGRSTDTQYF TGTGCCAGCAGCGTAGCGGCGGGAAGGTCCACAGATACGCAGTATTTT
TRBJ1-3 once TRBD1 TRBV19 CASSLDRRRNTIYF TGTGCCAGTAGTCTGGACAGGCGACGAAACACCATATATTTT
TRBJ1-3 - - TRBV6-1 CASSFLDSAGNTIYF TGTGCCAGCAGTTTCCTGGACAGCGCTGGAAACACCATATATTTT
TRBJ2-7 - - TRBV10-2 CASSDPRQVRTYEQYF TGCGCCAGCAGTGATCCGAGGCAGGTTCGAACCTACGAGCAGTACTTC
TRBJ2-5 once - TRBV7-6 CASSFYFGYQETQYF TGTGCCAGCAGCTTCTATTTTGGGTACCAAGAGACCCAGTACTTC
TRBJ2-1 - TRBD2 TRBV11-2 CASSLALAGVGEQFF TGTGCCAGCAGCTTAGCCCTAGCGGGAGTGGGTGAGCAGTTCTTC
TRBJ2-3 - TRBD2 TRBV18 CASSPLGGRATDTQYF TGTGCCAGCTCACCTCTTGGCGGGAGGGCCACAGATACGCAGTATTTT
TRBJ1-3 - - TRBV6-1 CASSEGQGNTIYF TGTGCCAGCAGTGAGGGGCAGGGAAACACCATATATTTT
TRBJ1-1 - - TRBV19 CASSPRKNTEAFF TGTGCCAGTAGTCCCCGCAAGAACACTGAAGCTTTCTTT
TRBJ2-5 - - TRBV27 CASSLGRGPETQYF TGTGCCAGCAGTTTGGGACGGGGCCCGGAGACCCAGTACTTC
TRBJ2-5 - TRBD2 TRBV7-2 CASSSRTSGSKTQYF TGTGCCAGCAGCTCACGGACTAGCGGGAGTAAGACCCAGTACTTC
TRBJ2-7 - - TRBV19 CASSPLVAAPIYEQYF TGTGCCAGTAGCCCGTTGGTTGCGGCTCCAATTTACGAGCAGTACTTC
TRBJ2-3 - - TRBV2 CASSEEVFDTQYF TGTGCCAGCAGTGAAGAGGTGTTCGATACGCAGTATTTT